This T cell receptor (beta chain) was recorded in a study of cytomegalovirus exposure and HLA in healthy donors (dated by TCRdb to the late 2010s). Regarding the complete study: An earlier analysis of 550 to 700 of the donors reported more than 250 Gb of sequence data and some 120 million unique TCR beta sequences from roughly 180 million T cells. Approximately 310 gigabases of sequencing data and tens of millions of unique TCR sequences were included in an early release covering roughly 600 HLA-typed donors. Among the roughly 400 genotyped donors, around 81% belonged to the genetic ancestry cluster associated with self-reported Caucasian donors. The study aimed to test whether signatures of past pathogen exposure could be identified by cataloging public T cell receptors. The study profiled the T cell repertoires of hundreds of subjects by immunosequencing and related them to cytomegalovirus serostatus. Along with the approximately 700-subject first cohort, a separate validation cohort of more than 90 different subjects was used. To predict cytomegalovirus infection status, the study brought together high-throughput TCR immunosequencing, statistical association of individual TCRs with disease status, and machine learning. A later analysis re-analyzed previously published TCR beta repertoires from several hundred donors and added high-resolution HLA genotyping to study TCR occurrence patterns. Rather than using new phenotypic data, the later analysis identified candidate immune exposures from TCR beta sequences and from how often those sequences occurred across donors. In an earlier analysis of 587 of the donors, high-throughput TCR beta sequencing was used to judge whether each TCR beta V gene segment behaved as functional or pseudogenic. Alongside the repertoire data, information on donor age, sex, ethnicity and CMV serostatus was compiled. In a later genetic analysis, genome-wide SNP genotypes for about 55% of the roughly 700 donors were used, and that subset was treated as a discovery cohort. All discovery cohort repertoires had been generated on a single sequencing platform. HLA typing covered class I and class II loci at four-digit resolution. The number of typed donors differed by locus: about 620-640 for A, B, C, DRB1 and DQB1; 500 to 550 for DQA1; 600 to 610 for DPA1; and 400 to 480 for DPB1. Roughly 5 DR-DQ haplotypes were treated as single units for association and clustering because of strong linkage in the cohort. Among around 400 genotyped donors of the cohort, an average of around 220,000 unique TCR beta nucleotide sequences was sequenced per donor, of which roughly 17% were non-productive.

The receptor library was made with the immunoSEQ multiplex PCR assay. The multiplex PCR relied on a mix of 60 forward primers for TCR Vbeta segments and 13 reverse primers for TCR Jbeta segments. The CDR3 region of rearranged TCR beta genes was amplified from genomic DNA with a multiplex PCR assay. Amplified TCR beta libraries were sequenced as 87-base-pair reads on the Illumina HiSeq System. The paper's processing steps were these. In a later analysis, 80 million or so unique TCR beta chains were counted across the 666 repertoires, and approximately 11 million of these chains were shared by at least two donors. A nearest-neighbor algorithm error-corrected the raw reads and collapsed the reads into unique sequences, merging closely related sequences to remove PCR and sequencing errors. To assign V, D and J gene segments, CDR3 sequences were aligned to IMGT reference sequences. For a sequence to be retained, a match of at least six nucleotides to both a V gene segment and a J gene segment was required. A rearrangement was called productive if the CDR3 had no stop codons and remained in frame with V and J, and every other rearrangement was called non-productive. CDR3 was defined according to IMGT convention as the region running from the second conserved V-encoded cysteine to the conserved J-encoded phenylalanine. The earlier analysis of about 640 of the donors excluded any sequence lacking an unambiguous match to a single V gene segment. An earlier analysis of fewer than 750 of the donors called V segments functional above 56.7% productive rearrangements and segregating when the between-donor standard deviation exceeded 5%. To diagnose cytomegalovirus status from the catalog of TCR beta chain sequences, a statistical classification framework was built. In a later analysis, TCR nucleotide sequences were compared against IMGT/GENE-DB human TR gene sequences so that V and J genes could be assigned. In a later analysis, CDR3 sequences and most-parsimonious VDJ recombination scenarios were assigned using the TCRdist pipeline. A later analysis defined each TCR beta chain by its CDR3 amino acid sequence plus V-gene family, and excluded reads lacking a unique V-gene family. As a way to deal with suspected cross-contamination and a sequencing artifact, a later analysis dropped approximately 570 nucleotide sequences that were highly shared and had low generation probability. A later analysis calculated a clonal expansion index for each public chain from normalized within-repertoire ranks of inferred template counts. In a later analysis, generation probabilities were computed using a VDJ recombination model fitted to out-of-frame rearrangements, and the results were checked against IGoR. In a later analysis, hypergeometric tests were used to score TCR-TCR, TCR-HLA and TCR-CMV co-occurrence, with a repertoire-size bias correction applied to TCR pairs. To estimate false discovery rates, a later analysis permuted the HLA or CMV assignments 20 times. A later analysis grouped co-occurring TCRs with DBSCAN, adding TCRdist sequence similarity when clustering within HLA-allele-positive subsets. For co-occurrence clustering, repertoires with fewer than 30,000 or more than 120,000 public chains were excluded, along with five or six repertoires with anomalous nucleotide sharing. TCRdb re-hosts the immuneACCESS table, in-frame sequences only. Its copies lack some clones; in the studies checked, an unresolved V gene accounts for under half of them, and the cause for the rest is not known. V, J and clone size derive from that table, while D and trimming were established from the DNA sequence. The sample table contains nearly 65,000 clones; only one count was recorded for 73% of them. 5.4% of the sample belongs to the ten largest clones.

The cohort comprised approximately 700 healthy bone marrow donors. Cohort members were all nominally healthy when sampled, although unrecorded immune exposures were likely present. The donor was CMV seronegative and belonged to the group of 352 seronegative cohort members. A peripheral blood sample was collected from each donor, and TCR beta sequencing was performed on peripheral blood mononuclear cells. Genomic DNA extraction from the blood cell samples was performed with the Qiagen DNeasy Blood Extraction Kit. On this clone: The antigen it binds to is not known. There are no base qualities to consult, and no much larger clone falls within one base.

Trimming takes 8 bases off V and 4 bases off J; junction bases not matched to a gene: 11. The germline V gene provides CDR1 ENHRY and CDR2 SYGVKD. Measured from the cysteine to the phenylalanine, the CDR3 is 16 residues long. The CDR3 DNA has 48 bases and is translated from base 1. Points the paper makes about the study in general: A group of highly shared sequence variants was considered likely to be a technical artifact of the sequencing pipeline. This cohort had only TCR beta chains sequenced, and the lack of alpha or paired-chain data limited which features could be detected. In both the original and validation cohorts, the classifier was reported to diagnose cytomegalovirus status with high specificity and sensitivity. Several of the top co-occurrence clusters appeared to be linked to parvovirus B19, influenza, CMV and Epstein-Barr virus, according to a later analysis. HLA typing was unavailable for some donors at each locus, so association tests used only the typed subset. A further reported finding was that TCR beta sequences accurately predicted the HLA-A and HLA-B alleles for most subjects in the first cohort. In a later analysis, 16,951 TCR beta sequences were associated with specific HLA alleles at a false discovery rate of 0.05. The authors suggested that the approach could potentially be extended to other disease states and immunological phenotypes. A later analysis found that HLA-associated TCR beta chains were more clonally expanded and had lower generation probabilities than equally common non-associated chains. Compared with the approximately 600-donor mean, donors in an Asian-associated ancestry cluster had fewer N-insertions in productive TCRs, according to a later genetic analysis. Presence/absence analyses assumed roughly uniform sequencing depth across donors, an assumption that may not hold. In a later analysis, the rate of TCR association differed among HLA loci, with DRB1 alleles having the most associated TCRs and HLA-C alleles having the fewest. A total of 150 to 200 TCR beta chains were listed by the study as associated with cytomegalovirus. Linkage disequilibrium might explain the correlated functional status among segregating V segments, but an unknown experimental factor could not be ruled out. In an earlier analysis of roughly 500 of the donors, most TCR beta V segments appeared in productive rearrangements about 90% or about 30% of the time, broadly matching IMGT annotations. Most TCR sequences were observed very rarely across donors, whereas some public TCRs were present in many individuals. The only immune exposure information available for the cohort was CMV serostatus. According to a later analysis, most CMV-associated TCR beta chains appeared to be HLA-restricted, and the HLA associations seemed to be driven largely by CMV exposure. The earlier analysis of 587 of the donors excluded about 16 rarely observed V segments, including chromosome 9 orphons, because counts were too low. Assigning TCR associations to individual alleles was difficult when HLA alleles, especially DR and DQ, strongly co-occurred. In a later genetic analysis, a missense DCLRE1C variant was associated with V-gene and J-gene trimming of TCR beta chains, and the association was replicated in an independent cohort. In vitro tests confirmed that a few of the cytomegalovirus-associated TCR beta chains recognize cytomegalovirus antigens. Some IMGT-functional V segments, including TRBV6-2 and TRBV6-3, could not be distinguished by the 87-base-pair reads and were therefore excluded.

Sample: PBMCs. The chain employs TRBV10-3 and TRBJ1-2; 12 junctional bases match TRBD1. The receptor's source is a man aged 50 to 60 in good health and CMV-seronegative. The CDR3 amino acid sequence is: CAIFGPLGQGAYGYTF. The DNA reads TGTGCCATCTTCGGCCCCCTGGGACAGGGGGCCTATGGCTACACCTTC.